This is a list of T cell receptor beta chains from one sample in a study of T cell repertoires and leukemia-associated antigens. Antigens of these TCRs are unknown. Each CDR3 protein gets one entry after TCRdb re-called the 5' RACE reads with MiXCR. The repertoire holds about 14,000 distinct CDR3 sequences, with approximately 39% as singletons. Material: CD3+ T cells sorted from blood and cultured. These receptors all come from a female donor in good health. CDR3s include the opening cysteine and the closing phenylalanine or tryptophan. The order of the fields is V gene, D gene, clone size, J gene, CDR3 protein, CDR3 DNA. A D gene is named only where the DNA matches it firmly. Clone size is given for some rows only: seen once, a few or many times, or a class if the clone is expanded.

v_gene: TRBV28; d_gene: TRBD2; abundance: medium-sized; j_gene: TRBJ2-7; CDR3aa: CASSFHPGLTKNYEQYF; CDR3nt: TGTGCCAGCAGTTTTCACCCGGGACTAACAAAAAACTACGAGCAGTACTTC
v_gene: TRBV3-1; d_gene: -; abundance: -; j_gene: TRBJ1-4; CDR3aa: CACNQQVGSNEKLFF; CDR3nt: TGTGCCTGCAACCAACAAGTGGGCAGTAATGAAAAACTGTTTTTT
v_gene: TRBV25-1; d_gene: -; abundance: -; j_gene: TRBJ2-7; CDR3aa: CASSLHGESYEQYF; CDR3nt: TGTGCCAGCAGTTTGCACGGGGAATCCTACGAGCAGTACTTC
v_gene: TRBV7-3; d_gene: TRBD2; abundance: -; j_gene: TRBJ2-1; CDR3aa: CASSPSSGILSYNEQFF; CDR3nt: TGTGCCAGCAGCCCATCTAGCGGGATCTTGTCCTACAATGAGCAGTTCTTC
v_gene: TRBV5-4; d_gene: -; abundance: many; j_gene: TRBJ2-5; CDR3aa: CASSVPGGAGETQYF; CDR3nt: TGTGCCAGCAGCGTCCCAGGAGGGGCCGGGGAGACCCAGTACTTC
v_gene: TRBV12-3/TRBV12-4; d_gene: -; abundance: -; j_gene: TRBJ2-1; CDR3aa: CASSRGLAGVPPWKFF; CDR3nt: TGTGCCAGCAGCAGGGGACTGGCGGGAGTCCCCCCTTGGAAGTTCTTC
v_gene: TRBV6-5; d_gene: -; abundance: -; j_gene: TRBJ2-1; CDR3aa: CASSRGFHEQFF; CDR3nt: TGTGCCAGCAGTAGGGGTTTTCATGAGCAGTTCTTC
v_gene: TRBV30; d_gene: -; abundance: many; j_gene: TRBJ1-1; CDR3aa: CAWSKAPLSTEAFF; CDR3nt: TGTGCCTGGAGTAAGGCCCCGCTAAGCACTGAAGCTTTCTTT
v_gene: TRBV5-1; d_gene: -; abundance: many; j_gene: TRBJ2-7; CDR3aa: CASAARSGYEQYF; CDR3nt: TGCGCCAGCGCTGCTAGATCTGGGTACGAGCAGTACTTC
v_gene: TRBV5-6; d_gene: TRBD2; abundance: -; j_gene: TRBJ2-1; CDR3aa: CASSRGLAGGSYNEQFF; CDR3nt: TGTGCCAGCAGCAGGGGTCTAGCGGGAGGGAGCTACAATGAGCAGTTCTTC
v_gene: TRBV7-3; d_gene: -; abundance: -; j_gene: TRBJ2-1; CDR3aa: CASSLSPDSNEQFF; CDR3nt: TGTGCCAGCAGCTTAAGTCCGGACAGCAATGAGCAGTTCTTC
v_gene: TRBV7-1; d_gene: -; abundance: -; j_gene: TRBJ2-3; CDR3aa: CASSSSQTTDTQYF; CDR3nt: TGTGCCAGCAGCTCCAGCCAAACCACAGATACGCAGTATTTT